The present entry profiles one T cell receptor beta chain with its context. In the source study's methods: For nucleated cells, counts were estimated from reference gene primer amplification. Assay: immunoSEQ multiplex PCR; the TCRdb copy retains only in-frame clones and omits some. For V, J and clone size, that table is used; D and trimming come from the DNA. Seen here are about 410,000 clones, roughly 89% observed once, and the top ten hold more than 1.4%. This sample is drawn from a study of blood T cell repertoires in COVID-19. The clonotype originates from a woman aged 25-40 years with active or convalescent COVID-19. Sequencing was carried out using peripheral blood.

The CDR3: CASSPVDGSGTEAFF. DNA of the CDR3: TGTGCCAGCTCACCAGTCGATGGGTCGGGCACTGAAGCTTTCTTT. The V gene is TRBV18, the J gene TRBJ1-1; D unresolved. Trimming pared 2 bases from V and 4 bases from J, leaving 14 bases between. This CDR3 has 15 residues. Germline V CDR1 and CDR2: KGHSH, LQKENI.